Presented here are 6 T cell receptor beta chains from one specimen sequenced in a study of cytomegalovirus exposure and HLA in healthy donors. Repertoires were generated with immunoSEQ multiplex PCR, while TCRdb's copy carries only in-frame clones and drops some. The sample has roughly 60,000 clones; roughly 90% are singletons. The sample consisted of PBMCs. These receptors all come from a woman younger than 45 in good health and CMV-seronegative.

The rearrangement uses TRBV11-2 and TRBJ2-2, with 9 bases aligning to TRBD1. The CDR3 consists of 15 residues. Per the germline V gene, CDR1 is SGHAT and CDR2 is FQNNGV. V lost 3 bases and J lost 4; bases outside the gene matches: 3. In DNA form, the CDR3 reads TGTGCCAGCAGCTTCGGGACAGGGAGCACCGGGGAGCTGTTTTTT. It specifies CASSFGTGSTGELFF. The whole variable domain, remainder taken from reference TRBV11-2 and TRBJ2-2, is EAGVAQSPRYKIIEKRQSVAFWCNPISGHATLYWYQQILGQGPKLLIQFQNNGVVDDSQLPKDRFSAERLKGVDSTLKIQPAKLEDSAVYLCASSFGTGSTGELFFGEGSRLTVL.

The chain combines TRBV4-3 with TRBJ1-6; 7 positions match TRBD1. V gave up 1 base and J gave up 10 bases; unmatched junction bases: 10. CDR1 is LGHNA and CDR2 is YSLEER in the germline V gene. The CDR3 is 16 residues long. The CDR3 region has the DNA TGCGCCAGCAGCCAAGCTTGGGGCAGGGGGGAGTCACCCCTCCACTTT. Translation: CASSQAWGRGESPLHF.

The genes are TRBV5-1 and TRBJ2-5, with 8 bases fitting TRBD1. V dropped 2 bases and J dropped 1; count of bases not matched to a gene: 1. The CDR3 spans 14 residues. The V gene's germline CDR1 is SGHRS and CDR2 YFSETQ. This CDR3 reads CASSFTGGQETQYF. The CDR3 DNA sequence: TGCGCCAGCAGCTTTACAGGGGGCCAAGAGACCCAGTACTTC.

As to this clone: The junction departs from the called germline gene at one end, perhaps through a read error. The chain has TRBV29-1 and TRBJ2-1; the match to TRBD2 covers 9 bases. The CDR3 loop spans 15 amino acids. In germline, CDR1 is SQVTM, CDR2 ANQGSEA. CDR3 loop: CSVERREGSHNEQFF. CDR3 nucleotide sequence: TGCAGCGTTGAAAGGCGGGAGGGCTCCCACAATGAGCAGTTCTTC.

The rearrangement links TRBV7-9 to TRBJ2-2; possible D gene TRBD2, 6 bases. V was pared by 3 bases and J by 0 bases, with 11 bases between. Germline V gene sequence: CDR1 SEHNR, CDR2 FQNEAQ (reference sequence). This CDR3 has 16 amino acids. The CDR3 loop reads CASSFTLASNTGELFF. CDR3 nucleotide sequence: TGTGCCAGCAGCTTTACCCTAGCGTCGAACACCGGGGAGCTGTTTTTT.

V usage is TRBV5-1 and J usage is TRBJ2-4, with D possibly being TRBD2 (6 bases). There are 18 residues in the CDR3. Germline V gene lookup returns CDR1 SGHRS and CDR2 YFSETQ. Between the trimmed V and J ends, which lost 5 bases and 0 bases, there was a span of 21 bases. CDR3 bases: TGCGCCAGCAGTCAGGTCGGGAGTCCCGGGATAGCCAAAAACATTCAGTACTTC. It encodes CASSQVGSPGIAKNIQYF.